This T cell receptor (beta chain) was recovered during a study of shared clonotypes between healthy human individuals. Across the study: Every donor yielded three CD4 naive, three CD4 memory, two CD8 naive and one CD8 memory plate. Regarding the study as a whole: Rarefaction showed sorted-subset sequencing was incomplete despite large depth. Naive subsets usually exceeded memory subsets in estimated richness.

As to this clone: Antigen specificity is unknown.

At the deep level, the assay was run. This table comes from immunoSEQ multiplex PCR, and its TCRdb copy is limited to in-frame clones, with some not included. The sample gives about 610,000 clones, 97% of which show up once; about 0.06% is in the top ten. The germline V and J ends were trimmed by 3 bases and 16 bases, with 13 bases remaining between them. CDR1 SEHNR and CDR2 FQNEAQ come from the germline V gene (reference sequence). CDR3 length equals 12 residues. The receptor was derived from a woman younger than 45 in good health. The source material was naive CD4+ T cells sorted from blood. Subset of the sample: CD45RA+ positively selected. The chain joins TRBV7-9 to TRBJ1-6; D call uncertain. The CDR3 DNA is TGTGCCAGCAGCTTTCGGGATCTTCCGCTCCACTTT. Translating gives CASSFRDLPLHF.